The 26 T cell receptor beta chains listed next were all sequenced from one sample in a study of T-cell reconstitution after alpha-beta-depleted transplantation in children. Preparing the TCRbeta library involved the use of unique molecular identifiers. Each CDR3 protein is one row after TCRdb ran MiXCR on the PCR reads. Here the sample spans about 460,000 distinct CDR3 sequences, around 12% being singletons. Sequenced here: PBMCs from the stem cell graft donor, sampled from the stem cell graft. The origin of the receptors is a human donor who donated a stem cell graft to a child with combined immunodeficiency.

The table lists this clonotype with a few counts. V usage is TRBV20-1 and J usage is TRBJ1-1; possible D gene TRBD1, 5 bases. Germline V gene sequence: CDR1 DFQATT, CDR2 SNEGSKA (reference sequence). This CDR3 is 13 amino acids long. The V end was cut by 0 bases, the J end by 6 bases, with 11 bases between. The CDR3 reads CSARDGGRPEAFF. CDR3 sequence (DNA): TGCAGTGCTAGAGATGGGGGGAGGCCTGAAGCTTTCTTT.

The chain links TRBV12-3 or TRBV12-4 to TRBJ1-2; possibly TRBD1 for D (5 bases). The CDR3 has 13 amino acids. V lost 2 bases, J lost 7 bases, and 11 bases lay in between. The chain's CDR3 is CASSLRWGCGYTF. For the CDR3, the DNA is TGTGCCAGCAGTTTAAGGTGGGGGTGTGGCTACACCTTC.

V gene TRBV12-3 or TRBV12-4 combines with J gene TRBJ1-1; D may be TRBD1 (6 bases). The CDR3 is made up of 12 amino acids. Trimming left V 7 bases short and J 8 bases short, with 14 bases between. In nucleotides, the CDR3 is TGTGCCAGCACCTCTCGGACAGCCGAAGCTTTCTTT. It specifies CASTSRTAEAFF.

This clonotype was observed many times. This chain connects TRBV5-6 to TRBJ2-7, with TRBD2 matching over 7 bases. Trimming removed 4 bases from V and 12 bases from J; junction bases left unmatched: 19. Germline values: CDR1 SGHDT, CDR2 YYEEEE. The CDR3 loop spans 15 amino acids. The CDR3 reads CASSVLSRENGRGYF. DNA of the CDR3: TGTGCCAGCAGCGTTCTCTCGCGGGAGAATGGCCGAGGGTACTTC.

This clonotype was detected many times. The rearrangement links TRBV6-5 to TRBJ2-7; 9 nucleotides agree with TRBD2. The CDR3 loop spans 18 amino acids. Unmatched junction bases numbered 14, after V lost 4 bases and J lost 1 base. The germline gives CDR1 MNHEY, CDR2 SVGAGI. The CDR3, as DNA: TGTGCCAGCAGTTTCTCTGGGGATAGCGGGAGTTTATCCTACGAGCAGTACTTC. Translating it yields CASSFSGDSGSLSYEQYF.

This clonotype was detected many times. The chain combines TRBV29-1 with TRBJ2-5; 12 bases are shared with TRBD2. CDR1 is SQVTM, CDR2 ANQGSEA, per germline. This CDR3 region has 13 residues. The V and J ends lost 7 bases and 4 bases, in that order; junction bases with no gene match: 4. The CDR3 DNA follows: TGCAGCGGCCGACTAGCGGGAGTAGAGACCCAGTACTTC. Encoded protein: CSGRLAGVETQYF.

The chain is built from TRBV28 and TRBJ2-5; D possibly uses TRBD1 or TRBD2 (7 bases each). Trimming took off 4 bases at V and 3 bases at J, with 12 bases between the two ends. CDR1 and CDR2 (germline): MDHEN, SYDVKM. There are 14 residues in the CDR3. This CDR3 reads CASSSGGGEETQYF. The CDR3 DNA reads TGTGCCAGCAGTTCAGGGGGGGGCGAAGAGACCCAGTACTTC.

This clonotype has just a few counts. The rearrangement uses TRBV20-1 and TRBJ2-1, with TRBD2 identical over 7 bases. The CDR3 is made up of 15 amino acids. In germline, CDR1 is DFQATT, CDR2 SNEGSKA (reference sequence). V gave up 1 base and J gave up 4 bases; unmatched junction bases: 7. The CDR3 region is CSARASGLPYNEQFF. The CDR3 DNA follows: TGCAGTGCTAGAGCTTCGGGACTACCATACAATGAGCAGTTCTTC.

The chain links TRBV10-3 to TRBJ1-1; TRBD1 aligns across 11 bases. CDR1 ENHRY and CDR2 SYGVKD come from the germline V gene. Trimming removed 4 bases from V and 5 bases from J; junction bases left unmatched: 3. The CDR3 length is 14 residues. The CDR3 reads CAISGWDRGTEAFF. The DNA of the CDR3 is TGTGCCATCAGTGGATGGGACAGGGGGACTGAAGCTTTCTTT.

This clonotype has only a few counts. The chain couples TRBV5-1 to TRBJ1-1; 9 positions agree with TRBD1. With 4 bases clipped from V and 8 bases from J, the junction kept 15 bases outside the gene matches. The CDR3 has 16 residues. Germline CDR1 and CDR2: SGHRS and YFSETQ. The CDR3 protein is CASSSRSFGDREEAFF. As DNA, the CDR3 is TGCGCCAGCAGCAGTCGTTCATTCGGGGACAGGGAAGAAGCTTTCTTT. Filled out from reference TRBV5-1 and TRBJ1-1, the complete variable domain reads KAGVTQTPRYLIKTRGQQVTLSCSPISGHRSVSWYQQTPGQGLQFLFEYFSETQRNKGNFPGRFSGRQFSNSRSEMNVSTLELGDSALYLCASSSRSFGDREEAFFGQGTRLTVV.

This clonotype has a handful of counts. This rearrangement joins TRBV19 to TRBJ2-3; 8 nucleotides align to TRBD2. This CDR3 is 12 amino acids long. Germline V gene data show CDR1 as LNHDA and CDR2 as SQIVND (reference sequence). V lost 5 bases, J lost 12 bases, and 7 bases stayed unmatched. CDR3 residues: CASSRAGTSQYF. CDR3 in DNA: TGTGCCAGTAGTCGAGCCGGGACTAGTCAGTATTTT.

This clonotype has more than one count but fewer than ten. The junction and the germline gene differ at one end; a read error may be behind it. The chain recombines TRBV30 with TRBJ2-1; the D gene is possibly TRBD2 (6 bases). Germline V gene lookup returns CDR1 GTSNPN and CDR2 SVGIG (reference sequence). This CDR3 is built from 11 residues. The CDR3 reads CAWSPTSYLRF. DNA for the CDR3: TGTGCCTGGAGCCCGACTAGTTATTTGAGATTC.

This chain uses TRBV12-3 or TRBV12-4 with TRBJ2-5; maybe TRBD1 (6 bases). CDR3 size: 14 residues. Trimming cost V 6 bases and J 2 bases, with 13 bases left between them. The CDR3 DNA is TGTGCCAGCAGAAGGGAGAGGGGGCAAGAGACCCAGTACTTC. Its protein product is CASRRERGQETQYF.

The chain is built from TRBV20-1 and TRBJ2-7; TRBD1 might be the D (5 bases). CDR1 and CDR2 from the germline V gene are DFQATT and SNEGSKA (reference sequence). CDR3 length equals 14 residues. V shed 5 bases and J shed 3 bases, with 17 bases lying between them. CDR3 in DNA: TGCAGTGCTCCTGTACAGCGACAGATCTACGAGCAGTACTTC. Amino acids: CSAPVQRQIYEQYF.

The rearrangement joins TRBV29-1 to TRBJ2-1; D is possibly TRBD1 (6 bases). This CDR3 is built from 13 residues. CDR1 SQVTM and CDR2 ANQGSEA come from the germline V gene. Trimming shortened V by 6 bases and J by 7 bases, and 16 bases separated the two germline ends. The CDR3 DNA follows: TGCAGCGTGAGTCCAGGACAGCGGAATGAGCAGTTCTTC. Its translation: CSVSPGQRNEQFF.

This clonotype was found a few times. The chain carries TRBV5-5 and TRBJ2-3; TRBD1 matches at 9 bases. CDR1 is SGHKS, CDR2 YYEKEE, per germline (reference sequence). Germline trimming cut 3 bases from V and 6 bases from J; bases unmatched to any gene: 5. The CDR3 is 14 residues long. This CDR3 is CASSYRGHIDTQYF. CDR3 DNA: TGTGCCAGCAGCTACAGGGGGCACATTGATACGCAGTATTTT.

This clonotype was found a few times. This rearrangement joins TRBV7-9 to TRBJ1-1; 8 bases match TRBD1. From germline, CDR1 is SEHNR and CDR2 FQNEAQ (reference sequence). Trimming cost V 3 bases and J 1 base; bases outside gene matches: 4. This CDR3 region has 15 residues. This CDR3 is CASSFGDRTNTEAFF. The CDR3 bases are TGTGCCAGCAGCTTCGGGGACAGGACGAACACTGAAGCTTTCTTT.

At least ten counts were recorded for this clonotype. V and J are TRBV5-1 and TRBJ1-4, with unresolved D. The length of the CDR3 is 14 residues. The V gene's germline CDR1 is SGHRS and CDR2 YFSETQ. V lost 4 bases and J 8 bases, leaving 15 bases between the germline ends. CDR3 in DNA: TGCGCCAGCAGCCTGACGGCGGTTGGGGAAAAACTGTTTTTT. Encoded protein: CASSLTAVGEKLFF.

This clonotype was observed at least ten times. The J gene is TRBJ2-3, the V gene TRBV28, with D unclear. The V end was cut by 5 bases, the J end by 1 base, with 4 bases between. Germline loops: CDR1 MDHEN, CDR2 SYDVKM. The length of the CDR3 is 12 residues. Here the CDR3 DNA reads TGTGCCAGCAGTCAACGCACAGATACGCAGTATTTT. Its translation is CASSQRTDTQYF.

This clonotype was seen a few times. The chain carries TRBV6-1 and TRBJ2-6; no clear D. V was cut by 6 bases and J by 4 bases, with 13 bases left in between. Per the germline V gene, CDR1 is MNHNS and CDR2 is SASEGT. This CDR3 spans 15 amino acids. CDR3 region: CASSPRWEGANVLTF. In DNA, the CDR3 is TGTGCCAGCAGCCCTCGATGGGAAGGGGCCAACGTCCTGACTTTC.

Only a few counts were recorded for this clonotype. CDR3 residues: CASSQTVHNSPLHF. The CDR3 coding sequence is TGCGCCAGCAGCCAGACAGTCCATAATTCACCCCTCCACTTT. The V gene is TRBV4-3, the J gene TRBJ1-6; possibly TRBD1 for D (5 bases). V lost 3 bases and J lost 5, with 8 bases in between. The length of the CDR3 is 14 residues. The germline V gene has CDR1 LGHNA and CDR2 YSLEER.

This clonotype appeared a few times. The gene calls are TRBV7-8 and TRBJ2-7, with TRBD2 matching over 8 bases. The length of the CDR3 is 13 residues. Germline V CDR1 and CDR2: SGHVS, FQNEAQ. J lost 6 bases, V lost 5 bases, and 6 bases had no gene match. The CDR3 DNA is TGTGCCAGCAGCATCGGGGGGGATCTCGAGCAGTACTTC. Translating gives CASSIGGDLEQYF.

This clonotype was picked up many times. The chain joins TRBV3-1 to TRBJ1-2, with D possibly matching TRBD1 (6 bases). Germline V CDR1 and CDR2: LGHDT, YNNKEL (reference sequence). V lost 4 bases, J lost 4 bases, and 13 bases lay in between. This CDR3 has 14 residues. The CDR3 nucleotides read TGTGCCAGCAGCCGAAGACAGGTACCCTATGGCTACACCTTC. It codes for CASSRRQVPYGYTF.

V usage is TRBV10-3 and J usage is TRBJ1-2; 8 positions agree with TRBD1. CDR1 and CDR2 (germline): ENHRY, SYGVKD. Germline trimming cut 6 bases from V and 6 bases from J; bases unmatched to any gene: 9. This CDR3 region has 14 residues. CDR3 nucleotides: TGTGCCATCAGCCCGGGACAGGAGTTTCATGGCTACACCTTC. The encoded protein is CAISPGQEFHGYTF.

This chain connects TRBV4-3 to TRBJ1-5; 8 bases agree with TRBD1. Losses at the gene ends were 1 base for V and 5 bases for J; bases not matched to a gene: 4. Germline lookup yields CDR1 LGHNA and CDR2 YSLEER. This CDR3 comprises 15 residues. CDR3 protein: CASSQGTGLHQPQHF. As DNA, the CDR3 is TGCGCCAGCAGCCAAGGGACAGGGCTCCATCAGCCCCAGCATTTT.

CDR3 DNA: TGCGCCAGCAGCTTGAGGGTGGATGAGCAGTTCTTC. Protein product: CASSLRVDEQFF. The chain combines TRBV5-1 with TRBJ2-1; D gene uncertain. V was cut by 1 base and J by 8 bases, with 7 bases left in between. Per the germline V gene, CDR1 is SGHRS and CDR2 is YFSETQ. The CDR3 spans 12 residues.